What follows are 30 T cell receptor beta chains derived from one specimen sequenced in a study of cytomegalovirus exposure and HLA in healthy donors. Profiling relied on immunoSEQ multiplex PCR, and the TCRdb table lists in-frame clones only, not all of them. The sample carries around 300,000 clones, around 86% recorded once. The sequenced material came from PBMCs. The receptors were sampled from a woman between 18 and 30 years old in good health and CMV-seronegative.

This clone appeared a few times. The CDR3 DNA is TGTGCCAGCAGTTTAAACAGGGCTCGAGACTATGGCTACACCTTC. Translation gives CASSLNRARDYGYTF. This chain uses TRBV27 with TRBJ1-2; D may be TRBD1 (6 bases). CDR3 size: 15 residues. Germline V gene data show CDR1 as MNHEY and CDR2 as SMNVEV (reference sequence). V gave up 2 bases and J gave up 3 bases, with 13 bases separating them.

The genes are TRBV5-4 and TRBJ2-5; a possible D gene is TRBD2 (7 bases). From germline, CDR1 is SGHNT and CDR2 YYREEE (reference sequence). This CDR3 spans 15 amino acids. Trimming took off 2 bases at V and 1 base at J, with 12 bases between the two ends. Here the CDR3 reads CASSFGGGPQETQYF. As DNA, the CDR3 is TGTGCCAGCAGCTTTGGGGGGGGCCCCCAAGAGACCCAGTACTTC.

The rearrangement uses TRBV18 and TRBJ1-5; unclear D gene. This CDR3 region has 16 residues. V was clipped by 1 base and J by 6 bases, with 16 bases between them. Germline lookup yields CDR1 KGHSH and CDR2 LQKENI. DNA for the CDR3: TGTGCCAGCTCACCACAGCGGCAGGTAGTCGGTCAGCCCCAGCATTTT. Its translation: CASSPQRQVVGQPQHF.

The chain is built from TRBV11-1 and TRBJ1-2; 7 bases fit TRBD1. Unmatched junction bases numbered 5, after V lost 2 bases and J lost 5 bases. Germline V gene sequence: CDR1 SGHAT, CDR2 FQDESV (reference sequence). The CDR3 spans 14 residues. CDR3 coding DNA: TGTGCCAGCAGCTTACAGGGGGAAGGGTATGGCTACACCTTC. This codes for CASSLQGEGYGYTF.

The V and J genes are TRBV4-1 and TRBJ2-2, with D perhaps TRBD1 (6 bases). The length of the CDR3 is 15 residues. Trimming cost V 8 bases and J 4 bases, with 17 bases left between them. Germline V CDR1 and CDR2: MGHRA, YSYEKL. CDR3 sequence (DNA): TGCGCCAGCGCATGGGGGCAGGGGACCACCGGGGAGCTGTTTTTT. Its translation: CASAWGQGTTGELFF.

This chain joins TRBV28 and TRBJ2-7; 10 bases are a match to TRBD1. The length of the CDR3 is 15 residues. Germline V gene sequence: CDR1 MDHEN, CDR2 SYDVKM. V shed 6 bases, J shed 3 bases, and the junction held 8 bases outside the gene matches. This CDR3 reads CASSFGQGGSYEQYF. The CDR3 nucleotides read TGTGCCAGCAGCTTCGGACAGGGGGGTAGCTACGAGCAGTACTTC.

The chain combines TRBV25-1 with TRBJ2-3; 12 bases align to TRBD2. CDR3 length: 16 residues. Trimming removed 8 bases from V and 5 bases from J; junction bases left unmatched: 11. Germline loops: CDR1 MGHDK, CDR2 SYGVNS. The CDR3 here is CASSGLAGRERDTQYF. The CDR3 nucleotides read TGTGCCAGCTCCGGACTAGCGGGGCGAGAGAGAGATACGCAGTATTTT.

The rearrangement joins TRBV28 to TRBJ1-5; 7 bases are shared with TRBD1. After removal of 1 base from V and 4 bases from J, the junction contained 1 base not matched to a gene. Germline-derived CDR1 and CDR2 are MDHEN and SYDVKM. CDR3 length: 14 residues. The CDR3 DNA reads TGTGCCAGCAGTTTATTCAGGGGGAATCAGCCCCAGCATTTT. Residues: CASSLFRGNQPQHF.

As regards this clone: Different DNA sequences within this sample yield the same CDR3. The rearrangement uses TRBV9 and TRBJ2-3; perhaps TRBD1 as D (7 bases). Germline lookup yields CDR1 SGDLS and CDR2 YYNGEE. CDR3 length: 14 residues. Trimming left V 0 bases short and J 5 bases short, with 10 bases between. CDR3 DNA sequence: TGTGCCAGCAGCGTAGGTCAGGGGGGAGATACGCAGTATTTT. Protein product: CASSVGQGGDTQYF. Full variable domain (missing parts from reference TRBV9 and TRBJ2-3): DSGVTQTPKHLITATGQRVTLRCSPRSGDLSVYWYQQSLDQGLQFLIQYYNGEERAKGNILERFSAQQFPDLHSELNLSSLELGDSALYFCASSVGQGGDTQYFGPGTRLTVL.

This chain links TRBV4-1 with TRBJ2-1, with a possible D match to TRBD1 (5 bases). V dropped 4 bases and J dropped 0 bases, with 13 bases sitting between them. CDR1 and CDR2 (germline): MGHRA, YSYEKL. The CDR3 runs 16 residues. The CDR3 sequence: CASSLKGQSSYNEQFF. The DNA of the CDR3 is TGCGCCAGCAGCCTAAAGGGGCAAAGCTCCTACAATGAGCAGTTCTTC.

The V call is TRBV4-2, the J call TRBJ2-7; 7 bases are shared with TRBD2. The CDR3 spans 15 residues. The V segment lost 0 bases and the J segment 2 bases; nucleotides outside the gene matches: 4. Germline-derived CDR1 and CDR2 are LGHNA and YNFKEQ. CDR3 coding DNA: TGTGCCAGCAGCCAAGAGGCGGGAGAGACCTACGAGCAGTACTTC. It translates to CASSQEAGETYEQYF.

The V call is TRBV6-1, the J call TRBJ2-7; 10 bases agree with TRBD1. V trimming: 4 bases; J trimming: 4 bases; junction bases outside the gene matches: 7. Per the germline V gene, CDR1 is MNHNS and CDR2 is SASEGT. This CDR3 has 15 residues. CDR3 protein: CASSGTGTGEYEQYF. The CDR3, as DNA: TGTGCCAGCAGTGGTACTGGGACAGGGGAGTACGAGCAGTACTTC.

The V and J genes are TRBV7-9 and TRBJ2-7; TRBD2 matches at 9 bases. The J segment lost 5 bases and the V segment lost 6 bases, leaving 8 bases of the junction unmatched. The CDR3 sequence is 14 residues long. Per germline, CDR1 SEHNR and CDR2 FQNEAQ (reference sequence). CDR3 DNA: TGTGCCAGCAGTCGTAGCGGGAGTCTGGACGAGCAGTACTTC. This encodes CASSRSGSLDEQYF. Filled out from reference TRBV7-9 and TRBJ2-7, the complete variable domain reads DTGVSQNPRHKITKRGQNVTFRCDPISEHNRLYWYRQTLGQGPEFLTYFQNEAQLEKSRLLSDRFSAERPKGSFSTLEIQRTEQGDSAMYLCASSRSGSLDEQYFGPGTRLTVT.

V gene TRBV4-1 combines with J gene TRBJ2-7, with D possibly matching TRBD1 (6 bases). Germline CDR1 is MGHRA and CDR2 is YSYEKL. CDR3 length: 17 residues. V was cut by 1 base and J by 4 bases, with 20 bases left in between. The CDR3 loop reads CASSQAILQGGPYEQYF. The CDR3 nucleotides read TGCGCCAGCAGCCAAGCAATTTTACAGGGCGGACCTTACGAGCAGTACTTC.

With regard to this clone: This CDR3 is also generated by other DNA sequences in the sample. The chain joins TRBV2 to TRBJ1-2, with D tentatively TRBD1 (6 bases). Trimming shortened V by 2 bases and J by 2 bases, and 6 bases separated the two germline ends. CDR3 length: 13 residues. The germline CDR1 and CDR2 sequences are SNHLY and FYNNEI. The CDR3 here is CASSETGNYGYTF. In nucleotides, the CDR3 is TGTGCCAGCAGTGAAACAGGGAACTATGGCTACACCTTC.

This chain uses TRBV2 with TRBJ1-1; possibly TRBD1 for D (5 bases). V lost 5 bases and J lost 4, with 11 bases in between. This CDR3 has 13 residues. Germline V gene lookup returns CDR1 SNHLY and CDR2 FYNNEI. CDR3 sequence: CASSRGEATEAFF. The CDR3 coding sequence is TGTGCCAGCAGTCGGGGGGAGGCCACTGAAGCTTTCTTT.

This clone was found once. The chain links TRBV11-3 to TRBJ2-5; TRBD1 aligns across 7 bases. Per germline, CDR1 SGHNT and CDR2 YENEEA. Losses at the gene ends were 4 bases for V and 1 base for J; bases not matched to a gene: 6. This CDR3 is 15 amino acids long. This CDR3 reads CASSSAGDSQETQYF. Here the CDR3 DNA reads TGTGCCAGCAGCTCAGCAGGGGACAGCCAAGAGACCCAGTACTTC.

Written as DNA, the CDR3 is TGTGCCAGCAGCTTGGGGCTGGGTCAGGGTAACTATGGCTACACCTTC. Protein: CASSLGLGQGNYGYTF. The V gene is TRBV5-6, the J gene TRBJ1-2, with D perhaps matching TRBD1 (5 bases). CDR3 length: 16 amino acids. Germline lookup yields CDR1 SGHDT and CDR2 YYEEEE. The V gene lost 0 bases and the J gene lost 1 base, with 13 bases spanning the gap. Using reference TRBV5-6 and TRBJ1-2 for the parts outside the CDR3, the full variable domain is DAGVTQSPTHLIKTRGQQVTLRCSPKSGHDTVSWYQQALGQGPQFIFQYYEEEERQRGNFPDRFSGHQFPNYSSELNVNALLLGDSALYLCASSLGLGQGNYGYTFGSGTRLTVV.

This clone was observed a single time. The chain couples TRBV30 to TRBJ1-4; the D is unclear. This CDR3 has 15 amino acids. CDR1 and CDR2 from the germline V gene are GTSNPN and SVGIG (reference sequence). The V end was cut by 3 bases, the J end by 2 bases, with 13 bases between. The CDR3 DNA follows: TGTGCCTGGAGGGCTGGGCAGACGACTAATGAAAAACTGTTTTTT. It encodes CAWRAGQTTNEKLFF. The entire variable domain, with the rest obtained from reference TRBV30 and TRBJ1-4, is as follows: SQTIHQWPATLVQPVGSPLSLECTVEGTSNPNLYWYRQAAGRGLQLLFYSVGIGQISSEVPQNLSASRPQDRQFILSSKKLLLSDSGFYLCAWRAGQTTNEKLFFGSGTQLSVL.

The chain employs TRBV2 and TRBJ2-3, with D perhaps TRBD2 (7 bases). The germline V gene has CDR1 SNHLY and CDR2 FYNNEI. CDR3 length: 16 amino acids. The V end was cut by 6 bases, the J end by 3 bases, with 19 bases between. CDR3 DNA: TGTGCCAGCAGCGGGGGAGGGGGTATGACAACAGATACGCAGTATTTT. It encodes CASSGGGGMTTDTQYF.

The chain recombines TRBV18 with TRBJ1-1, with 7 bases identical to TRBD1. The CDR3 runs 15 residues. CDR1 KGHSH and CDR2 LQKENI come from the germline V gene. The ends lost 2 bases at V and 5 bases at J; junction bases unmatched: 8. The CDR3 DNA follows: TGTGCCAGCTCACCAGCTGACAGGGTGGTGACTGAAGCTTTCTTT. It specifies CASSPADRVVTEAFF. Using reference TRBV18 and TRBJ1-1 for the parts outside the CDR3, the full variable domain is NAGVMQNPRHLVRRRGQEARLRCSPMKGHSHVYWYRQLPEEGLKFMVYLQKENIIDESGMPKERFSAEFPKEGPSILRIQQVVRGDSAAYFCASSPADRVVTEAFFGQGTRLTVV.

CDR3 sequence: CASSSPSGGVNEQFF. CDR3 coding DNA: TGTGCCAGCAGCTCTCCTAGCGGGGGGGTCAATGAGCAGTTCTTC. V gene TRBV11-2 combines with J gene TRBJ2-1, with 12 bases that match TRBD2. This CDR3 has 15 residues. Germline CDR1 SGHAT, CDR2 FQNNGV. V lost 4 bases, J lost 6 bases, and 4 bases stayed unmatched.

The V and J genes are TRBV7-9 and TRBJ1-2; D uncertain. The CDR3 consists of 13 residues. Germline assignment: CDR1 SEHNR and CDR2 FQNEAQ (reference sequence). V was cut by 2 bases and J by 1 base, with 5 bases left in between. The CDR3 sequence: CASSLTNNYGYTF. CDR3 nucleotides: TGTGCCAGCAGCTTAACAAATAACTATGGCTACACCTTC.

This clone appeared once. The rearrangement joins TRBV18 to TRBJ1-5, with a tentative D call TRBD1 (5 bases). Germline V gives CDR1 KGHSH, CDR2 LQKENI. The CDR3 totals 15 residues. Trimming shortened V by 5 bases and J by 0 bases, and 11 bases separated the two germline ends. CDR3 loop: CASSSQGYSNQPQHF. DNA for the CDR3: TGTGCCAGCTCATCTCAGGGTTATAGCAATCAGCCCCAGCATTTT.

With respect to this clone: The same CDR3 also results from other DNA sequences found in this sample. This chain connects TRBV9 to TRBJ1-1; D is unclear. Germline lookup yields CDR1 SGDLS and CDR2 YYNGEE. The CDR3 runs 14 residues. The germline V and J ends were trimmed by 2 bases and 1 base, with 9 bases remaining between them. This CDR3 reads CASSVGLRNTEAFF. In nucleotides, the CDR3 is TGTGCCAGCAGCGTGGGCCTAAGGAACACTGAAGCTTTCTTT.

V gene TRBV27 combines with J gene TRBJ1-4; TRBD1 agrees at 10 bases. There are 14 residues in the CDR3. CDR1 is MNHEY and CDR2 is SMNVEV in the germline V gene (reference sequence). V lost 2 bases and J lost 9; bases outside the gene matches: 3. CDR3 nucleotides: TGTGCCAGCAGTTTACGGGACAGGGGCCAAAAACTGTTTTTT. Translation gives CASSLRDRGQKLFF.

The rearrangement joins TRBV2 to TRBJ2-7; 9 nucleotides agree with TRBD2. The CDR3 is 13 amino acids. Looked up from germline, CDR1 is SNHLY and CDR2 is FYNNEI. V shed 8 bases and J 2 bases; nucleotides not matched to a gene: 4. The CDR3 bases are TGTGCCAGCGTCGCGGGGGGGCCCTACGAGCAGTACTTC. The encoded protein is CASVAGGPYEQYF.

V gene TRBV18 combines with J gene TRBJ2-7; a possible D gene is TRBD2 (6 bases). Germline CDR1 and CDR2: KGHSH and LQKENI. CDR3 length: 15 residues. V was pared by 3 bases and J by 6 bases, with 18 bases between. The CDR3 region is CASSPNSVVSGEQYF. The DNA for the CDR3 is TGTGCCAGCTCACCGAATTCGGTGGTTAGCGGCGAGCAGTACTTC.

The chain employs TRBV7-2 and TRBJ2-7, with TRBD1 identical over 8 bases. V lost 2 bases, J lost 1 base, and 4 bases stayed unmatched. Germline V gene data show CDR1 as SGHTA and CDR2 as FQGNSA. The CDR3 sequence is 15 residues long. The CDR3 protein is CASSLRQGASYEQYF. The CDR3 nucleotides read TGTGCCAGCAGCTTAAGGCAGGGGGCTTCCTACGAGCAGTACTTC.

V is TRBV9 and J is TRBJ2-5; D possibly corresponds to TRBD2 (5 bases). The length of the CDR3 is 15 residues. V dropped 3 bases and J dropped 5 bases, with 17 bases sitting between them. The germline gives CDR1 SGDLS, CDR2 YYNGEE. The chain's CDR3 is CASSDPRLPGETQYF. The CDR3 coding sequence is TGTGCCAGCAGCGACCCTCGATTGCCGGGGGAGACCCAGTACTTC.